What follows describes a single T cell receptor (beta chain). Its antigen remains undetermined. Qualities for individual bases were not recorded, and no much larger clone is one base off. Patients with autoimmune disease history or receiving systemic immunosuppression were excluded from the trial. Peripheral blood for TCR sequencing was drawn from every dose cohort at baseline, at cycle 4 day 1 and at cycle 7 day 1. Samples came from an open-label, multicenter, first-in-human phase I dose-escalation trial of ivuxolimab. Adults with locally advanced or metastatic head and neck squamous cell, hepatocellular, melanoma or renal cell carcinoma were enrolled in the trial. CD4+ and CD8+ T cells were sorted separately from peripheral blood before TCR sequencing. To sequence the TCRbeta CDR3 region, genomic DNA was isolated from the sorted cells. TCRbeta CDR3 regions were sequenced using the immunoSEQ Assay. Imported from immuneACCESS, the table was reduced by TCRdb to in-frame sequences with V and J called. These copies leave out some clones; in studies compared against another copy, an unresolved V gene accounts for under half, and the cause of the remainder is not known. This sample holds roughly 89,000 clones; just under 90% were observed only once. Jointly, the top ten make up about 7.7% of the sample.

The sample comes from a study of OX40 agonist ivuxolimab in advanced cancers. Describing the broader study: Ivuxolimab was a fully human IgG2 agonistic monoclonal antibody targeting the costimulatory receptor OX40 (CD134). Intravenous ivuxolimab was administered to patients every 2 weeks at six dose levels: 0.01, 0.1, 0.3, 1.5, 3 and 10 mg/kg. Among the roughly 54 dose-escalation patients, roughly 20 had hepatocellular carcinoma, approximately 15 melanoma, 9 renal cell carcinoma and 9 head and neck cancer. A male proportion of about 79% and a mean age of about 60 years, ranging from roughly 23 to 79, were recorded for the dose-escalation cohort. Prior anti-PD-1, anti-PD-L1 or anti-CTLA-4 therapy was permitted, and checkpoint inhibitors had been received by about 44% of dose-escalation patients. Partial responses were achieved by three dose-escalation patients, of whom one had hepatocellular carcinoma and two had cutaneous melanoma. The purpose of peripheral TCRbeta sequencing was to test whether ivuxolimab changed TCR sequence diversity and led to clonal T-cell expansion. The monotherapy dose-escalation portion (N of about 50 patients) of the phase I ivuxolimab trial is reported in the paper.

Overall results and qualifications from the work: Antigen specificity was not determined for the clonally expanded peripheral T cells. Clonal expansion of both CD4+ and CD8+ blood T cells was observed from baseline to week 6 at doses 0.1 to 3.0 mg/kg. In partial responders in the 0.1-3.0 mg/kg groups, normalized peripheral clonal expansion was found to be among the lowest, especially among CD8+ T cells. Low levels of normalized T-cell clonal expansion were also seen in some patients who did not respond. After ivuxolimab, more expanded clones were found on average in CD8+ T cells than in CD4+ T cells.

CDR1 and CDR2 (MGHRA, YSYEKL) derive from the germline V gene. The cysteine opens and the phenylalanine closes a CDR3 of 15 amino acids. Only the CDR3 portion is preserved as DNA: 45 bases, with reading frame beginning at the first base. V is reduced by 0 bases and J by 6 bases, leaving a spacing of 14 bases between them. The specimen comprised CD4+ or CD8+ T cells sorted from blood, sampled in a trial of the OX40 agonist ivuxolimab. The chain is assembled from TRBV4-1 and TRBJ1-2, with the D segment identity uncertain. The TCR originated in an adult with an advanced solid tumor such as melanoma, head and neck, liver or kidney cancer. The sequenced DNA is TGCGCCAGCAGCCAAGAGACCTACACAACGGATGGCTACACCTTC. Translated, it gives CASSQETYTTDGYTF.